This T cell receptor (beta chain) appears in the sequencing data of a study of blood T cell repertoires in COVID-19. The CDR3 extends over 16 amino acids. Germline lookup yields CDR1 MNHEY and CDR2 SMNVEV (reference sequence). The germline V and J ends were trimmed by 0 bases and 4 bases, with 15 bases remaining between them. Method: immunoSEQ multiplex PCR; TCRdb's copy keeps in-frame clones and lacks some. Of approximately 440,000 clones in the sample, 88% were seen once. The chain employs TRBV27 and TRBJ1-2; TRBD1 is a possible D gene (6 bases). Sequencing was done on a sample of peripheral blood. This clonotype was sampled from a woman aged 45 to 65 with COVID-19, enrolled during active disease. The CDR3 nucleotides are TGTGCCAGCAGTTTATCGACCAGGGGACTACGCTATGGCTACACCTTC. It yields the protein CASSLSTRGLRYGYTF.